A selection of T cell receptor beta chains follows, all from one sample in a study of T cells in Graves' hyperthyroidism and ophthalmopathy. MiXCR, run by TCRdb on the multiplex PCR reads, gives a single entry per CDR3 protein. The sample contains about 840,000 distinct CDR3 sequences, 35% to 45% of which appear only once. Material for sequencing was blood. The receptors were gathered from a man in his late teens or twenties with Graves' hyperthyroidism. Both conserved end residues are part of each CDR3. The order of the fields is V gene, J gene, CDR3 protein.

V gene: TRBV20-1; J gene: TRBJ2-2; CDR3 protein: CSATGYRTGELFF
V gene: TRBV9; J gene: TRBJ1-5; CDR3 protein: CASSVGTANDQPQHF
V gene: TRBV20-1; J gene: TRBJ1-1; CDR3 protein: CSTAGTALGNTEAFF
V gene: TRBV5-1; J gene: TRBJ2-5; CDR3 protein: CASSVGRTQETQYF
V gene: TRBV28; J gene: TRBJ1-1; CDR3 protein: CASSLGTYEAFF
V gene: TRBV6-6; J gene: TRBJ2-7; CDR3 protein: CASSYKGQGARYEQYF
V gene: TRBV7-9; J gene: TRBJ1-6; CDR3 protein: CASTPGRGSSYNSPLHF
V gene: TRBV19; J gene: TRBJ2-7; CDR3 protein: CASSTWTGAYEQYF
V gene: TRBV7-2; J gene: TRBJ2-2; CDR3 protein: CASSSRSGRATLNTGELFF
V gene: TRBV29-1; J gene: TRBJ1-1; CDR3 protein: CSVQAGPLNTEAFF
V gene: TRBV25-1; J gene: TRBJ2-2; CDR3 protein: CASSVAGGTGELFF
V gene: TRBV4-1; J gene: TRBJ2-7; CDR3 protein: CASSQDANSYEQYF
V gene: TRBV25-1; J gene: TRBJ1-1; CDR3 protein: CASKRTGGRTEAFF
V gene: TRBV29-1; J gene: TRBJ2-7; CDR3 protein: CSSGQGAAGELGYEQYF
V gene: TRBV12-3/TRBV12-4; J gene: TRBJ1-6; CDR3 protein: CASRYRDRGLNSPLHF
V gene: TRBV7-8; J gene: TRBJ2-7; CDR3 protein: CASSFLPGQESYEQYF
V gene: TRBV19; J gene: TRBJ1-4; CDR3 protein: CASSPSPGWNEKLFF
V gene: TRBV20-1; J gene: TRBJ2-6; CDR3 protein: CSASQGASGANVLTF
V gene: TRBV7-2; J gene: TRBJ1-2; CDR3 protein: CASSLGHQGYGYTF
V gene: TRBV29-1; J gene: TRBJ1-4; CDR3 protein: CSVDERGGEKLFF
V gene: TRBV29-1; J gene: .; CDR3 protein: CSVGGSEQFF
V gene: TRBV15; J gene: TRBJ2-2; CDR3 protein: CATSRIILDVTGGLAGELFF
V gene: TRBV7-9; J gene: TRBJ1-1; CDR3 protein: CASSSGVGTQAFF
V gene: TRBV20-1; J gene: TRBJ2-5; CDR3 protein: CTAKGRTGETQYF
V gene: TRBV7-9; J gene: TRBJ1-2; CDR3 protein: CASSLGTGSTYGYTF
V gene: TRBV7-2; J gene: TRBJ1-3; CDR3 protein: CASSSAGNTIYF
V gene: TRBV2; J gene: TRBJ2-2; CDR3 protein: CASIQTSGGRTRELFF
V gene: TRBV9; J gene: TRBJ2-5; CDR3 protein: CASSVHPDTETQYF
V gene: TRBV6-1; J gene: TRBJ1-1; CDR3 protein: CASSEAGGGTTEAFF
V gene: TRBV29-1; J gene: TRBJ2-1; CDR3 protein: CSARVAGAGEQFF
V gene: TRBV6-5; J gene: TRBJ2-5; CDR3 protein: CASSGGGQETQYF
V gene: TRBV10-3; J gene: TRBJ1-1; CDR3 protein: CAISDRAGNTEAFF
V gene: TRBV6-1; J gene: TRBJ1-1; CDR3 protein: CATGTGEANTEAFF
V gene: TRBV7-3; J gene: .; CDR3 protein: CASSPAGTVSDTQYF
V gene: TRBV10-3; J gene: TRBJ1-5; CDR3 protein: CAIRGGTYEQPQHF
V gene: TRBV7-9; J gene: TRBJ2-6; CDR3 protein: CASSATGGNVLTF
V gene: TRBV11-1; J gene: TRBJ2-7; CDR3 protein: CASSPSAHEQYF
V gene: TRBV5-1; J gene: TRBJ2-7; CDR3 protein: CASSLGQGVGQYF
V gene: TRBV28; J gene: TRBJ2-7; CDR3 protein: CASSSRQGLDEQYF
V gene: TRBV6-6; J gene: TRBJ1-3; CDR3 protein: CASSTGTGAGNTIYF
V gene: TRBV6-5; J gene: TRBJ1-2; CDR3 protein: CASGYHPGTPTSYTF
V gene: TRBV12-3/TRBV12-4; J gene: TRBJ1-2; CDR3 protein: CASSSLSPGQNYGYTF